The present T cell receptor beta chain was sequenced within a study of blood T cell repertoires in COVID-19. Measured with immunoSEQ multiplex PCR; TCRdb has only the in-frame clones, and not every one. The table shows 100,000 or so clones, with around 84% occurring only once. The specimen sequenced was peripheral blood. This receptor was taken from a human donor in a cohort sampled during active COVID-19.

CDR3 sequence (DNA): TGTGCCAGCAACCTTAATGGGGCATACTACAATGAGCAGTTCTTC. This sequence encodes CASNLNGAYYNEQFF. The V and J genes are TRBV7-2 and TRBJ2-1, with D perhaps TRBD1 (5 bases). Trimming cost V 7 bases and J 3 bases, with 16 bases left between them. The length of the CDR3 is 15 residues. Germline assignment: CDR1 SGHTA and CDR2 FQGNSA.